Listed below are T cell receptor beta chains from one sample, sequenced in a study of shared clonotypes between healthy human individuals. The method was immunoSEQ multiplex PCR; TCRdb's version includes in-frame clones alone and lacks a portion of them. The table lists 2,500,000 or so clones, 80% to 95% of them singletons. Sample: naive CD4+ T cells from PBMCs. These receptor sequences come from a man younger than 35 in good health. Some clones in this sample may be carry-over from other donors' samples. Each CDR3 is given with its conserved first and last residue. The order of the fields is V gene, D gene, J gene, CDR3 length, CDR3 DNA, CDR3 protein. A D gene is named only where the DNA matches it firmly.

V gene: TRBV7-9; D gene: NA; J gene: TRBJ2-7; CDR3 length: 18; CDR3 DNA: TGTGCCAGCAGCTTGCGGGACCCCAGGACCACCAGCTCCTACGAGCAGTACTTC; CDR3 protein: CASSLRDPRTTSSYEQYF
V gene: TRBV7-3; D gene: NA; J gene: TRBJ1-2; CDR3 length: 13; CDR3 DNA: TGTGCCAGCAGCTCAATCGAGGGGAGAGGCTACACCTTC; CDR3 protein: CASSSIEGRGYTF
V gene: TRBV5-6; D gene: TRBD1; J gene: TRBJ2-7; CDR3 length: 15; CDR3 DNA: TGTGCCAGCAGCTCTCCGGGACAGGGGCGTTTAGAGCAGTACTTC; CDR3 protein: CASSSPGQGRLEQYF
V gene: TRBV4-2; D gene: NA; J gene: TRBJ2-2; CDR3 length: 15; CDR3 DNA: TGTGCCAGCAGCCAAGTTGCAGAAGTCACCGGGGAGCTGTTTTTT; CDR3 protein: CASSQVAEVTGELFF
V gene: TRBV9; D gene: TRBD2; J gene: TRBJ2-3; CDR3 length: 15; CDR3 DNA: TGTGCCAGCAGCGTAGTAGCGGGAAGCACAGATACGCAGTATTTT; CDR3 protein: CASSVVAGSTDTQYF
V gene: TRBV28; D gene: NA; J gene: TRBJ2-7; CDR3 length: 11; CDR3 DNA: TGTGCCAGCGGGGGGGCGTACGAGCAGTACTTC; CDR3 protein: CASGGAYEQYF
V gene: TRBV5-1; D gene: NA; J gene: TRBJ1-2; CDR3 length: 15; CDR3 DNA: TGCGCCAGCAGCTTGGCCGTCGACAGCTTCTATGGCTACACCTTC; CDR3 protein: CASSLAVDSFYGYTF
V gene: TRBV19; D gene: NA; J gene: TRBJ2-6; CDR3 length: 16; CDR3 DNA: TGTGCCAGTACCGGGTGGGGTATCTCTGGGGCCAACGTCCTGACTTTC; CDR3 protein: CASTGWGISGANVLTF
V gene: TRBV27; D gene: NA; J gene: TRBJ1-1; CDR3 length: 13; CDR3 DNA: TGTGCCAGCAGTTTGAGGCGGAATGCTGAAGCTTTCTTT; CDR3 protein: CASSLRRNAEAFF
V gene: TRBV2; D gene: NA; J gene: TRBJ2-1; CDR3 length: 14; CDR3 DNA: TGTGCCAGCAGTGGGACGGCGAGGGCCAATGAGCAGTTCTTC; CDR3 protein: CASSGTARANEQFF